This TCR beta chain was documented in a study of blood T cell repertoires in COVID-19. Study summary: Whether acute or convalescent, the COVID-19 samples came from the United States, Italy and Spain.

Germline V gene lookup returns CDR1 KGHSH and CDR2 LQKENI. The CDR3 extends over 17 amino acids. Trimming removed 0 bases from V and 0 bases from J, with 13 bases in between. Only in-frame clones appear in the TCRdb table, and some are missing; sequencing was by immunoSEQ multiplex PCR. The sample carries 77,000 or so clones, 85% to 90% recorded once. The receptor was isolated from a man aged 50 or older with active COVID-19. Sequencing was done on a sample of peripheral blood. The V gene is TRBV18, the J gene TRBJ2-3; tentatively, D is TRBD2 (6 bases). This CDR3 is CASSPPVRGLSTDTQYF. In DNA form, the CDR3 reads TGTGCCAGCTCACCACCCGTGCGGGGCCTTAGCACAGATACGCAGTATTTT.